These 27 T cell receptor beta chains originate from one sample sequenced in a study of somatic mutations in cytotoxic T cells in rheumatoid arthritis. Sequencing used immunoSEQ multiplex PCR; TCRdb keeps in-frame clones, though not all of them. The sample records over 9,000 clones, about 70% being singletons. The sequenced material came from CD8+ T cells sorted from blood. These receptors originate from a man between 60 and 70 years old in good health.

This clone occurred once. V is TRBV2 and J is TRBJ2-2; D unresolved. This CDR3 region has 16 residues. Trimming shortened V by 6 bases and J by 7 bases, and 21 bases separated the two germline ends. Germline CDR1 and CDR2: SNHLY and FYNNEI. The DNA of the CDR3 is TGTGCCAGCAGCCCGAACGTCGGCGACTTTGGCGGGGAGCTGTTTTTT. Translation: CASSPNVGDFGGELFF.

The V call is TRBV4-3, the J call TRBJ2-2, with 9 bases matching TRBD2. The CDR3 extends over 19 amino acids. CDR1 LGHNA and CDR2 YSLEER come from the germline V gene. Trimming cost V 0 bases and J 6 bases; bases outside gene matches: 14. CDR3 protein: CASSQDPDGAGGGSGELFF. In nucleotides, the CDR3 is TGCGCCAGCAGCCAAGATCCGGATGGAGCGGGAGGCGGGTCCGGGGAGCTGTTTTTT.

The chain uses TRBV28 and TRBJ2-7; 8 bases are shared with TRBD2. Germline lookup yields CDR1 MDHEN and CDR2 SYDVKM. The CDR3 is 13 amino acids. With 5 bases clipped from V and 4 bases from J, the junction kept 4 bases outside the gene matches. The CDR3 coding sequence is TGTGCCAGCAGTACTAGCGGAAGGTACGAGCAGTACTTC. This sequence encodes CASSTSGRYEQYF.

The chain recombines TRBV6-5 with TRBJ2-7; 8 bases fit TRBD2. The V gene end was trimmed by 4 bases and the J gene end by 9 bases; junction bases not matched to a gene: 8. This CDR3 has 13 amino acids. Germline assignment: CDR1 MNHEY and CDR2 SVGAGI. CDR3 nucleotides: TGTGCCAGCAGTTTCGGGATCGGGAGGGCGCAGTACTTC. Translation: CASSFGIGRAQYF.

In this sample, this clone turned up a few times. V and J are TRBV5-4 and TRBJ2-2; TRBD2 might be the D (5 bases). This CDR3 has 13 amino acids. Trimming took off 3 bases at V and 10 bases at J, with 13 bases between the two ends. CDR1 SGHNT and CDR2 YYREEE come from the germline V gene (reference sequence). This CDR3 reads CASSSLEVEELFF. The DNA of the CDR3 is TGTGCCAGCAGCTCACTAGAAGTGGAGGAGCTGTTTTTT.

The genes are TRBV4-2 and TRBJ2-7, with D maybe TRBD1 (6 bases). With 3 bases removed from V and 5 bases from J, the gap between germline ends came to 11 bases. The length of the CDR3 is 13 residues. Germline V lookup: CDR1 LGHNA, CDR2 YNFKEQ. The CDR3 region is CASSQIRTDEQYF. Here the CDR3 DNA reads TGTGCCAGCAGCCAGATTCGGACAGACGAGCAGTACTTC.

The chain has TRBV9 and TRBJ2-3; the D gene is possibly TRBD2 (5 bases). V shed 0 bases and J shed 0 bases, with 8 bases lying between them. Germline V gives CDR1 SGDLS, CDR2 YYNGEE. This CDR3 has 15 amino acids. As DNA, the CDR3 is TGTGCCAGCAGCGTAGCAGGCGGGAGCACAGATACGCAGTATTTT. This gives the protein CASSVAGGSTDTQYF.

The rearrangement joins TRBV6-6 to TRBJ2-7; D is unresolved. The germline V gene encodes CDR1 MNHNY and CDR2 SVGAGI (reference sequence). V shed 5 bases and J shed 2 bases, with 4 bases lying between them. CDR3 length equals 11 residues. CDR3 loop: CASSKTYEQYF. The CDR3, as DNA: TGTGCCAGCAGTAAAACCTACGAGCAGTACTTC.

This clone was seen only a few times. CDR3 bases: TGTGCCAGCAACGGACAGGGTTTTATCATGGATACGCAGTATTTT. This sequence encodes CASNGQGFIMDTQYF. The chain is built from TRBV28 and TRBJ2-3, with 8 bases that match TRBD1. The V and J ends lost 7 bases and 6 bases, in that order; junction bases with no gene match: 12. Per germline, CDR1 MDHEN and CDR2 SYDVKM. CDR3 length equals 15 residues.

This clone was counted between two and nine times. The chain couples TRBV6-6 to TRBJ2-7; D unresolved. The CDR3 is made up of 13 amino acids. Germline V gives CDR1 MNHNY, CDR2 SVGAGI (reference sequence). V was trimmed by 2 bases and J by 0 bases, leaving 5 bases between them. CDR3 protein: CASSYSTSYEQYF. In nucleotides, the CDR3 is TGTGCCAGCAGTTACAGTACCTCCTACGAGCAGTACTTC.

V usage is TRBV28 and J usage is TRBJ2-7, with 10 positions matching TRBD1. This CDR3 comprises 17 residues. Per the germline V gene, CDR1 is MDHEN and CDR2 is SYDVKM. V gave up 4 bases and J gave up 4 bases; unmatched junction bases: 13. The CDR3 nucleotides read TGTGCCAGCAGTTATTCGACAGGGGGCGCGAATTTGTACGAGCAGTACTTC. Protein sequence: CASSYSTGGANLYEQYF. The full variable domain, rest sourced from reference TRBV28 and TRBJ2-7, is DVKVTQSSRYLVKRTGEKVFLECVQDMDHENMFWYRQDPGLGLRLIYFSYDVKMKEKGDIPEGYSVSREKKERFSLILESASTNQTSMYLCASSYSTGGANLYEQYFGPGTRLTVT.

This clone turned up a few times. J is TRBJ2-2 and V is TRBV12-5, with TRBD1 as a possible D gene (6 bases). Germline lookup yields CDR1 LGHNT and CDR2 FRNRAP. V was clipped by 2 bases and J by 4 bases, with 11 bases between them. CDR3 length: 15 residues. Here the CDR3 reads CASGLSRGGTGELFF. The CDR3 nucleotides read TGTGCTAGTGGTTTGTCCAGAGGGGGCACCGGGGAGCTGTTTTTT.

The CDR3 DNA reads TGCAGCGGGGTAGGGACCTCGAACACCGGGGAGCTGTTTTTT. It yields the protein CSGVGTSNTGELFF. The J gene is TRBJ2-2, the V gene TRBV29-1; D is possibly TRBD1 or TRBD2 (5 bases each). The CDR3 spans 14 residues. The V and J ends lost 7 bases and 0 bases respectively, with 12 bases between them. Per the germline V gene, CDR1 is SQVTM and CDR2 is ANQGSEA.

This sequence joins TRBV7-6 and TRBJ2-7, with TRBD1 matching over 11 bases. The V gene end was trimmed by 3 bases and the J gene end by 4 bases; junction bases not matched to a gene: 5. This CDR3 is built from 15 residues. The germline gives CDR1 SGHVS, CDR2 FNYEAQ. CDR3 sequence (DNA): TGTGCCAGCAGCTTGGGGGGACAGGGGGAGTACGAGCAGTACTTC. It yields the protein CASSLGGQGEYEQYF.

The chain couples TRBV4-1 to TRBJ1-5; 7 bases are shared with TRBD1. Germline assignment: CDR1 MGHRA and CDR2 YSYEKL. The CDR3 sequence is 14 residues long. The V segment lost 3 bases and the J segment 7 bases; nucleotides outside the gene matches: 6. The CDR3 loop is CASSHYRGGQPQHF. CDR3 bases: TGCGCCAGCAGCCATTACAGGGGTGGCCAGCCCCAGCATTTT.

This clone was detected only once. The J gene is TRBJ1-4, the V gene TRBV7-6, with TRBD1 identical over 9 bases. The CDR3 runs 14 residues. The V segment lost 5 bases and the J segment 8 bases; nucleotides outside the gene matches: 6. In germline, CDR1 is SGHVS, CDR2 FNYEAQ. The CDR3 DNA follows: TGTGCCAGCAGCGCGACAGGGGGGCACGAAAAACTGTTTTTT. Translation gives CASSATGGHEKLFF. Based on the CDR3 plus reference TRBV7-6 and TRBJ1-4, the full variable domain is GAGVSQSPRYKVTKRGQDVALRCDPISGHVSLYWYRQALGQGPEFLTYFNYEAQQDKSGLPNDRFSAERPEGSISTLTIQRTEQRDSAMYRCASSATGGHEKLFFGSGTQLSVL.

The chain couples TRBV14 to TRBJ1-2; TRBD1 matches 8 bases. This CDR3 is built from 17 residues. Looked up from germline, CDR1 is SGHDN and CDR2 is FVKESK. V lost 4 bases and J lost 3; bases outside the gene matches: 13. The CDR3 reads CASSRFEFAGGDYGYTF. CDR3 bases: TGTGCCAGCAGCCGCTTTGAGTTCGCAGGGGGCGACTATGGCTACACCTTC.

The chain employs TRBV5-6 and TRBJ1-1; 10 bases fit TRBD1. V was pared by 3 bases and J by 3 bases, with 5 bases of the junction left unmatched. From germline, CDR1 is SGHDT and CDR2 YYEEEE. The CDR3 runs to 15 residues. CDR3 in amino acids: CASSYDRGLDTEAFF. For the CDR3, the DNA is TGTGCCAGCAGCTACGACAGGGGGCTTGACACTGAAGCTTTCTTT.

Here the CDR3 DNA reads TGTGCCAGCAGCTTCAAACAGGGCGAATACCAAGAGACCCAGTACTTC. Encoded protein: CASSFKQGEYQETQYF. This chain uses TRBV7-2 with TRBJ2-5; maybe TRBD1 (6 bases). This CDR3 is built from 16 residues. CDR1 is SGHTA, CDR2 FQGNSA, per germline. The V and J ends lost 3 bases and 0 bases respectively, with 14 bases between them.

In this sample, this clone turned up a few times. The chain has TRBV19 and TRBJ1-1; D is unresolved. The length of the CDR3 is 13 residues. Germline V CDR1 and CDR2: LNHDA, SQIVND (reference sequence). Trimming pared 9 bases from V and 3 bases from J, leaving 14 bases between. CDR3 DNA sequence: TGTGCCAGCTCGTGGACGGAGGACACTGAAGCTTTCTTT. This translates into CASSWTEDTEAFF.

The gene calls are TRBV7-2 and TRBJ1-5, with D unclear. Trimming left V 2 bases short and J 0 bases short, with 8 bases between. The CDR3 covers 15 residues. In germline, CDR1 is SGHTA, CDR2 FQGNSA. CDR3 sequence reads: CASSLKGYSNQPQHF. The CDR3 bases are TGTGCCAGCAGCTTAAAAGGGTATAGCAATCAGCCCCAGCATTTT.

Only one count was recorded for this clone. The CDR3 protein is CASSSPGTVLSSYEQYF. The CDR3 DNA reads as TGTGCCAGCAGCTCTCCCGGGACAGTGTTAAGCTCCTACGAGCAGTACTTC. The chain joins TRBV28 to TRBJ2-7; 7 positions match TRBD1. Germline assignment: CDR1 MDHEN and CDR2 SYDVKM. The CDR3 is 17 residues long. Trimming took 6 bases from V and 0 from J; bases not matched to a gene: 14.

The gene calls are TRBV5-6 and TRBJ2-7; 15 bases line up with TRBD2. The germline CDR1 and CDR2 sequences are SGHDT and YYEEEE. The CDR3 loop spans 18 amino acids. V lost 5 bases, J lost 5 bases, and 14 bases stayed unmatched. This CDR3 is CASSFIVGTSGGLDEQYF. The CDR3 coding sequence is TGTGCCAGCAGTTTCATTGTGGGGACTAGCGGGGGGCTCGACGAGCAGTACTTC.

In its sample, this clone was seen a few times. CDR3 DNA sequence: TGTGCCAGCAGCTTGGGACAGCTTCAGCCCCAGCATTTT. Amino acids: CASSLGQLQPQHF. The rearrangement uses TRBV5-6 and TRBJ1-5; D is perhaps TRBD1 (5 bases). V was pared by 0 bases and J by 6 bases, with 7 bases between. The germline gives CDR1 SGHDT, CDR2 YYEEEE. The CDR3 is made up of 13 amino acids.

This CDR3 is CASSQAQTGLYGYTF. As DNA, the CDR3 is TGCGCCAGCAGCCAAGCCCAGACAGGGCTCTATGGCTACACCTTC. The rearrangement joins TRBV4-3 to TRBJ1-2, with 7 bases identical to TRBD1. With 1 base clipped from V and 4 bases from J, the junction kept 6 bases outside the gene matches. The germline gives CDR1 LGHNA, CDR2 YSLEER. The CDR3 has 15 residues.

This clone was counted between two and nine times. The chain has TRBV6-5 and TRBJ1-1, with D perhaps TRBD1 (5 bases). Trimming took 0 bases from V and 6 from J, leaving 14 bases between them. The germline CDR1 and CDR2 sequences are MNHEY and SVGAGI. CDR3 length: 15 amino acids. The CDR3 bases are TGTGCCAGCAGTTACTCAGAGGGGTTGGCCTCTGAAGCTTTCTTT. Translating gives CASSYSEGLASEAFF.

By share of the sample, this clone is medium-sized. V usage is TRBV2 and J usage is TRBJ2-3; D is perhaps TRBD1 or TRBD2 (5 bases each). Germline loops: CDR1 SNHLY, CDR2 FYNNEI. V lost 5 bases, J lost 0 bases, and 9 bases lay in between. CDR3 length: 14 residues. The CDR3 DNA reads as TGTGCCAGCAGTCTCCGGGACAGCACAGATACGCAGTATTTT. As protein: CASSLRDSTDTQYF.